The sequence of this T cell receptor beta chain was determined in a study of cytomegalovirus exposure and HLA in healthy donors (dated by TCRdb to about 2017). Regarding the study in general: In an earlier analysis of approximately 500 of the donors, less than 350 Gb of sequence data and 90 million to 120 million unique TCR beta sequences from some 170 million T cells were reported. A later analysis re-examined previously published TCR beta repertoires from about 700 donors and added high-resolution HLA genotyping to investigate patterns of TCR occurrence. Across 398 genotyped donors of the cohort, an average of about 240,000 unique TCR beta nucleotide sequences per donor were sequenced, and roughly a sixth of those sequences were non-productive. The study aimed to test whether cataloging public T cell receptors could reveal signatures of past pathogen exposure. The study used immunosequencing to profile the T cell repertoires of about 670 subjects and linked those repertoires to cytomegalovirus serostatus. Both class I and class II loci were covered by HLA typing, at four-digit resolution. The number of typed donors differed by locus: roughly 629-630 for A, B, C, DRB1 and DQB1; some 500 for DQA1; 606 for DPA1; and around 470 for DPB1. An early release covering around 630 HLA-typed donors comprised about 320 gigabases of sequencing data and around 86 million unique TCR sequences. Of the 300 to 500 genotyped donors, roughly 76% were placed in the genetic ancestry cluster associated with self-reported Caucasian donors. Roughly 5 DR-DQ haplotypes were handled as single units for association and clustering, since linkage in the cohort was strong. All discovery cohort repertoires had been generated on a single sequencing platform. In a later genetic analysis, genome-wide SNP genotypes for about 60% of the 666 donors were used, and that subset was treated as a discovery cohort. Donor age, sex, ethnicity and CMV serostatus were collected together with the repertoire data. The study combined high-throughput TCR immunosequencing, statistical association of individual TCRs with disease status, and machine learning to predict cytomegalovirus infection status. The later analysis used no new phenotypic data to find candidate immune exposures, relying instead on TCR beta sequences and their occurrence across donors. A separate validation cohort of roughly 130 different subjects was used in addition to the approximately 610-subject first cohort. An earlier analysis of around 580 of the donors used high-throughput TCR beta sequencing to judge whether each TCR beta V gene segment behaved as functional or pseudogenic. Overall study results and their limits: In a later analysis, TCR association rates were found to vary across HLA loci, with the most associated TCRs seen for DRB1 alleles and the fewest for HLA-C alleles. While some public TCRs were present in many individuals, most TCR sequences turned up only very rarely across donors. The cohort was sequenced for TCR beta chains only, and without alpha or paired-chain data the features that could be detected were limited. The study listed over 150 TCR beta chains as associated with cytomegalovirus. Three of the identified cytomegalovirus-associated TCR beta chains were confirmed in vitro to be specific for cytomegalovirus antigens. Because counts were too low, 15 to 20 rarely observed V segments, including chromosome 9 orphons, were left out of the earlier analysis of roughly 600 of the donors. In a later genetic analysis, fewer N-insertions in productive TCRs were reported among donors in an Asian-associated ancestry cluster than the approximately 630-donor mean. For the cohort, immune exposure information was limited to CMV serostatus. Some IMGT-functional V segments, including TRBV6-2 and TRBV6-3, could not be told apart with the 87-base-pair reads, so those segments were excluded. A further reported finding was that TCR beta sequences accurately predicted the HLA-A and HLA-B alleles for most subjects in the first cohort. Presence/absence analyses assumed roughly uniform sequencing depth across donors, an assumption that may not hold. Several of the top co-occurrence clusters appeared to be linked to parvovirus B19, influenza, CMV and Epstein-Barr virus, according to a later analysis. The classifier was reported to diagnose cytomegalovirus status with high specificity and sensitivity in both the original cohort and the validation cohort. A later analysis found that most CMV-associated TCR beta chains appeared HLA-restricted, with HLA associations seemingly driven largely by CMV exposure. In a later genetic analysis, a missense DCLRE1C variant was associated with V-gene and J-gene trimming of TCR beta chains, and the association was replicated in an independent cohort. A cluster of highly shared sequence variants was judged likely to represent a technical artifact of the sequencing pipeline. Specific HLA alleles were associated with more than 15,000 TCR beta sequences at a false discovery rate of 0.05 in a later analysis. In a later analysis, HLA-associated TCR beta chains showed more clonal expansion and lower generation probabilities than non-associated chains that were equally common. Correlated functional status among segregating V segments might be attributable to linkage disequilibrium, but an unknown experimental factor could not be ruled out. In an earlier analysis of fewer than 750 of the donors, most TCR beta V segments were observed in productive rearrangements about 87% or about 30% of the time, broadly matching IMGT annotations. Assigning TCR associations to individual alleles was difficult when HLA alleles, especially DR and DQ, strongly co-occurred. Because some donors lacked HLA typing at each locus, the association tests relied only on the typed subset. According to the authors, the approach could potentially be generalized to other disease states and immunological phenotypes.

About this clone: It lacks a known antigen. No per-base quality is available; no much larger clone lies one base away.

V is trimmed back by 2 bases and J by 3 bases, and the junction contains 4 bases that no gene match accounts for. CDR1 and CDR2, per the germline V gene, are KGHSH and LQKENI. From its cysteine to its phenylalanine, the CDR3 spans 15 amino acids. Only the CDR3 DNA stays, 45 bases, in frame from base 1. The cohort comprised some 680 healthy bone marrow donors. At the time of sampling, every cohort member was nominally healthy, though immune exposures that went unrecorded were likely present. The donor was CMV seronegative and belonged to the group of 352 seronegative cohort members. Each donor provided a peripheral blood sample, and peripheral blood mononuclear cells were used for TCR beta sequencing. The Qiagen DNeasy Blood Extraction Kit was used to extract genomic DNA from the blood cell samples. The method was the immunoSEQ multiplex PCR assay. For the multiplex PCR, a mixture combining 60 forward primers for TCR Vbeta segments and 13 reverse primers for TCR Jbeta segments was used. The CDR3 region of rearranged TCR beta genes was amplified from genomic DNA by a multiplex PCR assay. Amplified TCR beta libraries were sequenced as 87-base-pair reads on the Illumina HiSeq System. The original methods were these. A later analysis counted some 80 million unique TCR beta chains across the 650 to 700 repertoires, and 9.5 million to 11 million of these chains were shared by at least two donors. Raw reads were error-corrected and collapsed into unique sequences by a nearest-neighbor algorithm in which closely related sequences were merged to remove PCR and sequencing errors. CDR3 sequences were aligned to IMGT reference sequences to assign V, D and J gene segments. Each retained sequence needed at least a six-nucleotide match to both a V gene segment and a J gene segment. Rearrangements were called productive when the CDR3 lacked stop codons and stayed in frame with V and J; all others were non-productive. CDR3 was defined by IMGT convention, running from the second conserved V-encoded cysteine to the conserved J-encoded phenylalanine. Sequences without an unambiguous match to a single V gene segment were excluded from the earlier analysis of about 600 of the donors. An earlier analysis of 550 to 650 of the donors classified V segments as functional when productive rearrangements were above 56.7% and as segregating when the standard deviation between donors was above 5%. A statistical classification framework was developed to diagnose cytomegalovirus status using the catalog of TCR beta chain sequences. V and J gene assignment, in a later analysis, came from comparing TCR nucleotide sequences with IMGT/GENE-DB human TR gene sequences. In a later analysis, CDR3 sequences and most-parsimonious VDJ recombination scenarios were assigned using the TCRdist pipeline. In a later analysis, each TCR beta chain was defined by its CDR3 amino acid sequence together with its V-gene family, and reads without a unique V-gene family were excluded. As a way to deal with suspected cross-contamination and a sequencing artifact, a later analysis dropped roughly 620 nucleotide sequences that were highly shared and had low generation probability. A later analysis calculated a clonal expansion index for each public chain from normalized within-repertoire ranks of inferred template counts. In a later analysis, generation probabilities were computed with a VDJ recombination model fitted to out-of-frame rearrangements, and the resulting probabilities were checked against IGoR. In a later analysis, hypergeometric tests were used to score TCR-TCR, TCR-HLA and TCR-CMV co-occurrence, with a repertoire-size bias correction applied to TCR pairs. To estimate false discovery rates, a later analysis permuted the HLA or CMV assignments 20 times. A later analysis grouped co-occurring TCRs with DBSCAN, adding TCRdist sequence similarity when clustering within HLA-allele-positive subsets. Co-occurrence clustering excluded repertoires with fewer than 30,000 or more than 120,000 public chains, plus five with anomalous nucleotide sharing. Sourced from immuneACCESS, this table was stored by TCRdb with only in-frame sequences that have V and J called. A share of the clones is absent; for the studies checked, an unresolved V gene accounts for under half, and the remainder has no known explanation. V and J calls and clone size are given by that table; D and trimming were obtained from the DNA. Within this sample are 110,000 or so clones, with under 90% of them counted one time only. The ten largest clonotypes hold 2% to 3% of the sample.

Source material: PBMCs. The sequence came from a woman under 30 in good health and CMV-seronegative. In this chain, TRBV18 is recombined with TRBJ1-2; 9 middle bases align to TRBD1. The nucleotide sequence reads as follows: TGTGCCAGCTCACCAAGGGACAGGGTCTACTATGGCTACACCTTC. It specifies CASSPRDRVYYGYTF.